This TCR beta chain was documented in a study of blood T cell repertoires in COVID-19. Overall study: The analysed material was cDNA or gDNA that came from T cells, B-cell-depleted T cells, or PBMCs.

Germline values: CDR1 SGHRS, CDR2 YFSETQ. The CDR3 has 11 residues. Trimming cost V 6 bases and J 6 bases, with 7 bases left between them. Measured with immunoSEQ multiplex PCR; TCRdb has only the in-frame clones, and not every one. The sample consists of 55,000 to 70,000 clones, about 83% of them appearing once. This clonotype originated in a human donor in a cohort sampled during active COVID-19. The sample consisted of peripheral blood. The chain is built from TRBV5-1 and TRBJ2-1; no definite D call. The CDR3 DNA follows: TGCGCCAGCATGGCGGCCAATGAGCAGTTCTTC. Protein product: CASMAANEQFF. Looking up the rest from reference TRBV5-1 and TRBJ2-1 gives the full variable domain: KAGVTQTPRYLIKTRGQQVTLSCSPISGHRSVSWYQQTPGQGLQFLFEYFSETQRNKGNFPGRFSGRQFSNSRSEMNVSTLELGDSALYLCASMAANEQFFGPGTRLTVL.